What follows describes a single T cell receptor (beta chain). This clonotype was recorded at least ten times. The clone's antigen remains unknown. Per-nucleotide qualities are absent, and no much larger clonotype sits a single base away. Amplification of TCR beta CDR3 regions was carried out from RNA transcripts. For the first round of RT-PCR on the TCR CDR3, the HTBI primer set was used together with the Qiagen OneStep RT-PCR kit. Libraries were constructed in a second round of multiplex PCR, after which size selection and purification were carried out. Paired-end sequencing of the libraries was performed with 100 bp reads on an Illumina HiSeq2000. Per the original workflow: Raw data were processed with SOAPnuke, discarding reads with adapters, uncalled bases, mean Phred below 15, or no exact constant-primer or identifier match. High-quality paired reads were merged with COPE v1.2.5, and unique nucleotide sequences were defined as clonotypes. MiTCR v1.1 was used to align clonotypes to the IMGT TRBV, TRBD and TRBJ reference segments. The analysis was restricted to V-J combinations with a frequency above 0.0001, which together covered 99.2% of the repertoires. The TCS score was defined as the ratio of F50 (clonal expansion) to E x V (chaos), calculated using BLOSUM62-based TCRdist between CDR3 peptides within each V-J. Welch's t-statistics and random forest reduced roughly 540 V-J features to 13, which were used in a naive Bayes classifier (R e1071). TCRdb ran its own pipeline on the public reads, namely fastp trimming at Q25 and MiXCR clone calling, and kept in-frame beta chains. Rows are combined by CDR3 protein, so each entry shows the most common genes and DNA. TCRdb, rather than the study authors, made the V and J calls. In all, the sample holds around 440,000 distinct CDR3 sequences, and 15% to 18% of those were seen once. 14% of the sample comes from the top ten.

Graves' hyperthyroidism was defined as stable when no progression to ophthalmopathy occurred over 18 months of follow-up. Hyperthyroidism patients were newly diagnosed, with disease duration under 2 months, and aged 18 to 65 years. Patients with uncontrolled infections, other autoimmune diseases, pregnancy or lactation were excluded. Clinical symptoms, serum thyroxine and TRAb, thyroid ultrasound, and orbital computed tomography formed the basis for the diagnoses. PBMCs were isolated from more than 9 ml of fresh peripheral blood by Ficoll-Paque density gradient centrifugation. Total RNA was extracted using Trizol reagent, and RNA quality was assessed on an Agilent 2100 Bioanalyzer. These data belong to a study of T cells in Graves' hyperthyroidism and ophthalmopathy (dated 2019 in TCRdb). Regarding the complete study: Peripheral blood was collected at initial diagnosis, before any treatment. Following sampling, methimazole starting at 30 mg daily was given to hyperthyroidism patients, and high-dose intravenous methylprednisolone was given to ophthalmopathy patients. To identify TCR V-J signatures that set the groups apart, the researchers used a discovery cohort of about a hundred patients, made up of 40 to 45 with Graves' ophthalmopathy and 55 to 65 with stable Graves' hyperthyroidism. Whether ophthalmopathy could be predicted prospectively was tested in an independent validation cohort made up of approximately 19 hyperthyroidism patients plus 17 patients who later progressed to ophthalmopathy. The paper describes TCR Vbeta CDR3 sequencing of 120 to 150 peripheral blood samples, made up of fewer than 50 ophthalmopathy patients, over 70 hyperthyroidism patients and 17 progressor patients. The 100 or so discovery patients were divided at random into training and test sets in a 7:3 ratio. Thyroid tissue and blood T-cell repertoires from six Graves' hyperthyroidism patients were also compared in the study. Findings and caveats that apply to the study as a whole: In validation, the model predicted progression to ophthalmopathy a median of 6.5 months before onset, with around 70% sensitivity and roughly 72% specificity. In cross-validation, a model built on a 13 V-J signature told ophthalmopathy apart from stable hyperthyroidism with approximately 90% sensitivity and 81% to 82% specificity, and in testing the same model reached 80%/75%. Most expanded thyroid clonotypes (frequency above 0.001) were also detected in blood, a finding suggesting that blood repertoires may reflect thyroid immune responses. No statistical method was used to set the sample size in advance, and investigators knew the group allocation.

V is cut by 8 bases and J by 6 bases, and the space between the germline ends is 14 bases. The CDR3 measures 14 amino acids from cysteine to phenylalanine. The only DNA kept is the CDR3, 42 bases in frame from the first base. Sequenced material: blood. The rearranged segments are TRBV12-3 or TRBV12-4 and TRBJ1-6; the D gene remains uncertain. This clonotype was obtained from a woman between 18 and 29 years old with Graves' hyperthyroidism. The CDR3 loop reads CASAQQYSNSPLHF. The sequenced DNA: TGTGCCAGCGCGCAACAGTACTCTAATTCACCCCTCCACTTT.